The TCR beta chain described here comes from a study of cytomegalovirus exposure and HLA in healthy donors. PCR employed 60 Vbeta and 13 Jbeta primers. Some clones are missing from TCRdb's copy, which holds only in-frame ones; the method was immunoSEQ multiplex PCR. The data contain about 110,000 clones, around 63% of them singletons. Trimming cost V 11 bases and J 7 bases, with 23 bases left between them. CDR1 is MNHEY, CDR2 SMNVEV, per germline (reference sequence). This CDR3 has 15 residues. The sample comprised PBMCs. The TCR comes from a man aged 25 to 40 in good health and CMV-seronegative. J is TRBJ2-2 and V is TRBV27; D is unclear. CDR3 sequence: CAGDLRQPPLGELFF. In DNA form, the CDR3 reads TGTGCCGGAGACCTACGCCAACCGCCCCTCGGGGAGCTGTTTTTT.